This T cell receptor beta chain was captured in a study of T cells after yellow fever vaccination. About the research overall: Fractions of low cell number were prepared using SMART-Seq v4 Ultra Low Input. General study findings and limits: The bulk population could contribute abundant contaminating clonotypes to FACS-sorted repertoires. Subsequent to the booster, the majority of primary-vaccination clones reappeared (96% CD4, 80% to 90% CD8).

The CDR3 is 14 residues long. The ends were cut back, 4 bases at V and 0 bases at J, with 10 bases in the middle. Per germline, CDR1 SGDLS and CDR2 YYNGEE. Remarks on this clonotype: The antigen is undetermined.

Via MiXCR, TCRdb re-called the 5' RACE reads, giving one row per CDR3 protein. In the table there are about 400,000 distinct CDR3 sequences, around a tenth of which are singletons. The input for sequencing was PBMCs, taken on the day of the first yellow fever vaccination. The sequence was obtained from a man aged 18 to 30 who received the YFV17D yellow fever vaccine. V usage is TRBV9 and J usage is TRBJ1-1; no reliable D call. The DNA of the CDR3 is TGTGCCAGCAGCCAGCGGGGTATGAACACTGAAGCTTTCTTT. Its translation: CASSQRGMNTEAFF.